This TCR beta chain was captured in a study of cytomegalovirus exposure and HLA in healthy donors (dated by TCRdb to 2015 to 2018). In the study overall: According to an earlier analysis of a few hundred of the donors, roughly 180 million T cells yielded roughly 110 million unique TCR beta sequences and 276 Gb of sequence data. An early release covering 550 to 650 HLA-typed donors comprised approximately 300 gigabases of sequencing data and approximately 80 million unique TCR sequences. Among the roughly 400 genotyped donors, under 90% belonged to the genetic ancestry cluster associated with self-reported Caucasian donors. The study aimed to test whether cataloging public T cell receptors could reveal signatures of past pathogen exposure. Using immunosequencing, the study profiled T cell repertoires from 640 or so subjects and related those repertoires to cytomegalovirus serostatus. Along with the roughly 700-subject first cohort, a separate validation cohort of around 120 different subjects was used. To predict cytomegalovirus infection status, the study combined high-throughput TCR immunosequencing, statistical association of individual TCRs with disease status, and machine learning. In a later analysis, previously published TCR beta repertoires from 500 to 750 donors were re-analyzed and high-resolution HLA genotyping was added so that TCR occurrence patterns could be studied. Rather than using new phenotypic data, the later analysis identified candidate immune exposures from TCR beta sequences and from how often those sequences occurred across donors. To decide whether each TCR beta V gene segment behaved as functional or pseudogenic, an earlier analysis of 587 of the donors relied on high-throughput TCR beta sequencing. Donor age, sex, ethnicity and CMV serostatus were collected together with the repertoire data. Genome-wide SNP genotypes for about 65% of the roughly 700 donors were used in a later genetic analysis, which treated that subset as a discovery cohort. All discovery cohort repertoires had been generated on a single sequencing platform. Both class I and class II loci were covered by HLA typing, at four-digit resolution. The number of donors typed differed by locus, with about 629-640 for A, B, C, DRB1 and DQB1, more than 500 for DQA1, nearly 610 for DPA1, and around 460 for DPB1. Roughly 5 DR-DQ haplotypes were treated as single units for association and clustering because of strong linkage in the cohort. Among some 400 genotyped donors of the cohort, an average of approximately 240,000 unique TCR beta nucleotide sequences was sequenced per donor, of which 15% to 20% were non-productive.

Points on this clone: Which antigen it targets is not known. The junction departs from germline at one end; a sequencing error may be responsible.

In total, approximately 610 healthy bone marrow donors made up the cohort. All cohort members were sampled while nominally healthy, although unrecorded immune exposures were likely present. The donor was CMV seropositive and belonged to the group of 270 or so seropositive cohort members. A peripheral blood sample was provided by each donor, and peripheral blood mononuclear cells were used for TCR beta sequencing. The Qiagen DNeasy Blood Extraction Kit was used to extract genomic DNA from the blood cell samples. Study-wide findings and limitations: Assigning TCR associations to individual alleles was difficult when HLA alleles, especially DR and DQ, strongly co-occurred. In a later analysis, TCR association rates were found to vary across HLA loci, with the most associated TCRs seen for DRB1 alleles and the fewest for HLA-C alleles. According to a later analysis, parvovirus B19, influenza, CMV and Epstein-Barr virus appeared linked to several top co-occurrence clusters. At a false discovery rate of 0.05, a later analysis linked around 17,000 TCR beta sequences to specific HLA alleles. This cohort had only TCR beta chains sequenced, and the lack of alpha or paired-chain data limited which features could be detected. An earlier analysis of several hundred of the donors showed that most TCR beta V segments appeared in productive rearrangements either about 90% or about 30% of the time, which broadly matched IMGT annotations. According to the authors, the approach could potentially be generalized to other disease states and immunological phenotypes. In a later genetic analysis, fewer N-insertions in productive TCRs were reported among donors in an Asian-associated ancestry cluster than the 666-donor mean. A total of around 150 TCR beta chains were listed by the study as associated with cytomegalovirus. Cytomegalovirus status was reported to be diagnosed by the classifier with high specificity and sensitivity in both the original and validation cohorts. Presence/absence analyses assumed roughly uniform sequencing depth across donors, an assumption that may not hold. The 87-base-pair reads could not distinguish some IMGT-functional V segments, including TRBV6-2 and TRBV6-3, so those segments were excluded. For the cohort, immune exposure information was limited to CMV serostatus. Linkage disequilibrium might explain the correlated functional status among segregating V segments, but an unknown experimental factor could not be excluded. In a later analysis, most CMV-associated TCR beta chains were found to appear HLA-restricted, with HLA associations seemingly driven largely by CMV exposure. Because HLA typing was missing for some donors at each locus, association tests included only the typed subset. A cluster of highly shared sequence variants was judged likely to represent a technical artifact of the sequencing pipeline. Because counts were too low, about 18 rarely observed V segments, including chromosome 9 orphons, were left out of the earlier analysis of a few hundred of the donors. In a later analysis, HLA-associated TCR beta chains were found to be more clonally expanded and to have lower generation probabilities than equally common non-associated chains. A later genetic analysis associated a missense DCLRE1C variant with V-gene and J-gene trimming of TCR beta chains, and an independent cohort replicated the association. While some public TCRs were present in many individuals, most TCR sequences turned up only very rarely across donors. A few of the identified cytomegalovirus-associated TCR beta chains were confirmed in vitro to be specific for cytomegalovirus antigens. A further reported finding was that TCR beta sequences accurately predicted the HLA-A and HLA-B alleles for most subjects in the first cohort.

The CDR3 sequence holds 15 residues, the cysteine and phenylalanine included. Only CDR3 DNA remains: 45 bases, in frame from the first base. The germline V gene yields MRHNA for CDR1 and SNTAGT for CDR2. Library method: the immunoSEQ multiplex PCR assay. A mixture of 60 forward primers for TCR Vbeta segments and 13 reverse primers for TCR Jbeta segments was used in the multiplex PCR. A multiplex PCR assay on genomic DNA amplified the CDR3 region of rearranged TCR beta genes. Amplified TCR beta libraries were sequenced as 87-base-pair reads on the Illumina HiSeq System. On the study's bioinformatics: In a later analysis, tens of millions of unique TCR beta chains were counted across the roughly 700 repertoires, and roughly 11 million of these chains were shared by at least two donors. A nearest-neighbor algorithm error-corrected the raw reads and collapsed the reads into unique sequences, merging closely related sequences to remove PCR and sequencing errors. To assign V, D and J gene segments, CDR3 sequences were aligned to IMGT reference sequences. For a sequence to be retained, at least a six-nucleotide match to both a V gene segment and a J gene segment was required. A rearrangement was called productive if the CDR3 had no stop codons and remained in frame with V and J, and every other rearrangement was called non-productive. Following IMGT convention, CDR3 was defined as the stretch from the second conserved V-encoded cysteine up to the conserved J-encoded phenylalanine. Sequences without an unambiguous match to a single V gene segment were excluded from the earlier analysis of over 500 of the donors. An earlier analysis of a few hundred of the donors classified V segments as functional when productive rearrangements were above 56.7% and as segregating when the standard deviation between donors was above 5%. A statistical classification framework was built for diagnosing cytomegalovirus status from the catalog of TCR beta chain sequences. A later analysis assigned V and J genes by comparing TCR nucleotide sequences with IMGT/GENE-DB human TR gene sequences. A later analysis assigned CDR3 sequences and most-parsimonious VDJ recombination scenarios with the TCRdist pipeline. A later analysis defined each TCR beta chain by its CDR3 amino acid sequence plus V-gene family, and excluded reads lacking a unique V-gene family. As a way to deal with suspected cross-contamination and a sequencing artifact, a later analysis dropped more than 500 nucleotide sequences that were highly shared and had low generation probability. For each public chain, a later analysis derived a clonal expansion index from normalized ranks of inferred template counts within each repertoire. A later analysis computed generation probabilities with a VDJ recombination model fitted to out-of-frame rearrangements, and checked the results against IGoR. In a later analysis, hypergeometric tests were used to score TCR-TCR, TCR-HLA and TCR-CMV co-occurrence, with a repertoire-size bias correction applied to TCR pairs. A later analysis estimated false discovery rates by permuting HLA or CMV assignments 20 times. In a later analysis, co-occurring TCRs were grouped using DBSCAN, with TCRdist sequence similarity added in when clustering inside HLA-allele-positive subsets. Repertoires with fewer than 30,000 or more than 120,000 public chains were left out of co-occurrence clustering, as were four to six repertoires with anomalous nucleotide sharing. The source is immuneACCESS, and TCRdb retained only in-frame sequences with V and J called. Part of the clones is not carried over; for the studies checked, unresolved V genes explain less than half of this, and the remainder is unexplained. That table is the source of V, J and clone size, and D and trimming were worked out from the DNA. In all, the sample holds roughly 150,000 clones, and 60% to 80% of those were seen once. Of the sample, 4% to 5% falls within the top ten clones.

The V and J genes are TRBV6-4 and TRBJ1-1, with TRBD1 tentatively as D gene (5 bases match). The sample taken for sequencing was PBMCs. This receptor was identified in a man between 18 and 29 years old in good health and CMV-seropositive. Here the CDR3 is given as CASSAEAAGNSEAFF. The base sequence is TGTGCCAGCAGTGCCGAGGCTGCAGGGAACTCTGAAGCTTTCTTT.